Listed below are T cell receptor beta chains from one sample, sequenced in a study of CD8 T cells in Susac syndrome. TCRdb passed the immunoSEQ multiplex PCR reads through MiXCR, listing each CDR3 protein once. This sample has roughly 160,000 distinct CDR3 sequences, with about 96% found just once. Material for sequencing was CD4+ T cells from PBMCs. These receptors all come from a human donor with Susac syndrome. Both conserved end residues are part of each CDR3. The D gene is left open where the match is weak. Size values are once, few and many counts, or a class for expanded clones, and some rows have none.

abundance: -; j_gene: TRBJ2-4; d_gene: -; v_gene: TRBV28; CDR3aa: CASRPPGAKNIQYF; CDR3nt: TGTGCCAGCAGACCCCCCGGGGCCAAAAACATTCAGTACTTC
abundance: -; j_gene: TRBJ2-1; d_gene: -; v_gene: TRBV29-1; CDR3aa: CSGSPGTPYNEQFF; CDR3nt: TGCAGCGGATCTCCCGGGACACCATACAATGAGCAGTTCTTC
abundance: once; j_gene: TRBJ1-5; d_gene: -; v_gene: TRBV12-3/TRBV12-4; CDR3aa: CASSFMWGGNQPQHF; CDR3nt: TGTGCCAGCAGTTTCATGTGGGGTGGCAATCAGCCCCAGCATTTT
abundance: -; j_gene: TRBJ2-4; d_gene: -; v_gene: TRBV6-2/TRBV6-3; CDR3aa: CASSSLGTADKNIQYF; CDR3nt: TGTGCCAGCAGTTCGCTTGGGACGGCGGATAAAAACATTCAGTACTTC
abundance: once; j_gene: TRBJ1-1; d_gene: -; v_gene: TRBV20-1; CDR3aa: CSANYRANTEAFF; CDR3nt: TGCAGTGCCAACTACCGGGCTAACACTGAAGCTTTCTTT
abundance: -; j_gene: TRBJ2-3; d_gene: TRBD1; v_gene: TRBV4-3; CDR3aa: CASSQDNVGGKADTQYF; CDR3nt: TGCGCCAGCAGCCAAGATAACGTAGGGGGCAAGGCAGATACGCAGTATTTT
abundance: -; j_gene: TRBJ2-1; d_gene: -; v_gene: TRBV5-1; CDR3aa: CASSLTLSSYNEQFF; CDR3nt: TGCGCCAGCAGCTTGACCTTAAGCTCCTACAATGAGCAGTTCTTC
abundance: -; j_gene: TRBJ1-2; d_gene: -; v_gene: TRBV5-4; CDR3aa: CASSLSTDRGYTF; CDR3nt: TGTGCCAGCAGCTTGAGTACCGATCGGGGCTACACCTTC
abundance: -; j_gene: TRBJ1-5; d_gene: -; v_gene: TRBV29-1; CDR3aa: CSAILQGEPGNQPQHF; CDR3nt: TGCAGCGCCATACTACAGGGTGAGCCCGGCAATCAGCCCCAGCATTTT
abundance: -; j_gene: TRBJ1-1; d_gene: -; v_gene: TRBV14; CDR3aa: CASSREGVNTEAFF; CDR3nt: TGTGCCAGCAGCCGCGAAGGGGTCAACACTGAAGCTTTCTTT
abundance: -; j_gene: TRBJ2-3; d_gene: TRBD1; v_gene: TRBV10-3; CDR3aa: CAISIPGQGLLKSTDTQYF; CDR3nt: TGTGCCATCAGCATCCCGGGACAGGGTCTCCTTAAAAGCACAGATACGCAGTATTTT